The subject of this entry is one T cell receptor (beta chain). Compared with germline, one end of the junction differs, possibly owing to a read error. This CDR3 is also generated by other DNA sequences in the sample. Generated by immunoSEQ multiplex PCR, the TCRdb table keeps only in-frame clones and is missing some. The sample carries 90,000 to 100,000 clones, approximately 86% recorded once. Germline V gives CDR1 DFQATT, CDR2 SNEGSKA (reference sequence). The CDR3 runs to 10 residues. People who had autoimmune disease history or systemic immunosuppression were excluded. The data are from a study of OX40 agonist ivuxolimab in advanced cancers.

The rearrangement joins TRBV20-1 to TRBJ1-1; D is undetermined. This specimen was CD4+ or CD8+ T cells sorted from blood, taken in a trial of the OX40 agonist ivuxolimab. The TCR was taken from an adult with an advanced solid tumor such as melanoma, head and neck, liver or kidney cancer. The CDR3 here is CSASYTEAFF. Written as DNA, the CDR3 is TGCAGTGCTAGTTACACTGAAGCTTTTTTT.